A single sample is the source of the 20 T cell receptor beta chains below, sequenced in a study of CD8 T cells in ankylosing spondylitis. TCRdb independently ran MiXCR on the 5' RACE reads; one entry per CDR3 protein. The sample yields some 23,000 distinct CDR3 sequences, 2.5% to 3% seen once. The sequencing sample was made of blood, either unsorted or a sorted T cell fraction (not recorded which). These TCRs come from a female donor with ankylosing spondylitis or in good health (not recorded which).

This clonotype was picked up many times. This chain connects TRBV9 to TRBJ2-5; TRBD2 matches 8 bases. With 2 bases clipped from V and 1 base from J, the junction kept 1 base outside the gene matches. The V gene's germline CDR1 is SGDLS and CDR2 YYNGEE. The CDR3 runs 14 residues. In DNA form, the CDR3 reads TGTGCCAGCAGCGTCGGGGGGGCCCAAGAGACCCAGTACTTC. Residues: CASSVGGAQETQYF.

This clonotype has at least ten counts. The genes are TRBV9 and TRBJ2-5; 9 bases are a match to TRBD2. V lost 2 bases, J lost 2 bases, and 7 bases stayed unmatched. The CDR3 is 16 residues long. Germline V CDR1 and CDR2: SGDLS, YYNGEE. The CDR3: CASSVGAGGHQETQYF. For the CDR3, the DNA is TGTGCCAGCAGCGTGGGAGCGGGGGGCCATCAAGAGACCCAGTACTTC. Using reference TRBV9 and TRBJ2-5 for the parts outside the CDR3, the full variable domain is DSGVTQTPKHLITATGQRVTLRCSPRSGDLSVYWYQQSLDQGLQFLIQYYNGEERAKGNILERFSAQQFPDLHSELNLSSLELGDSALYFCASSVGAGGHQETQYFGPGTRLLVL.

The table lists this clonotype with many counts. CDR3 sequence: CASSVAAENTEAFF. In DNA, the CDR3 is TGTGCCAGCAGCGTAGCGGCGGAGAACACTGAAGCTTTCTTT. The chain links TRBV9 to TRBJ1-1, with D hard to call. Trimming removed 0 bases at V and 1 base at J, with 7 bases between. The CDR3 consists of 14 residues. Germline-derived CDR1 and CDR2 are SGDLS and YYNGEE. Drawing the rest from reference TRBV9 and TRBJ1-1, the complete variable domain is DSGVTQTPKHLITATGQRVTLRCSPRSGDLSVYWYQQSLDQGLQFLIQYYNGEERAKGNILERFSAQQFPDLHSELNLSSLELGDSALYFCASSVAAENTEAFFGQGTRLTVV.

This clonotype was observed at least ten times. The CDR3: CASSVVGTAGGNNEQFF. The CDR3 DNA reads as TGTGCCAGCAGCGTAGTGGGAACAGCGGGAGGGAACAATGAGCAGTTCTTC. This chain links TRBV9 with TRBJ2-1, with 10 bases matching TRBD2. From germline, CDR1 is SGDLS and CDR2 YYNGEE. This CDR3 comprises 17 residues. J was trimmed by 5 bases and V by 0 bases; bases with no gene match: 8. The full variable domain, in which reference TRBV9 and TRBJ2-1 provide the parts outside the CDR3, is DSGVTQTPKHLITATGQRVTLRCSPRSGDLSVYWYQQSLDQGLQFLIQYYNGEERAKGNILERFSAQQFPDLHSELNLSSLELGDSALYFCASSVVGTAGGNNEQFFGPGTRLTVL.

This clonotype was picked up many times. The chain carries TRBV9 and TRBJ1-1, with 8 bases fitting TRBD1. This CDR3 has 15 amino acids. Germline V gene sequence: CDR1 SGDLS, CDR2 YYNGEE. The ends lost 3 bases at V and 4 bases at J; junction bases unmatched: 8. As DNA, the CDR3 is TGTGCCAGCAGCGCAGGACAGGGTTTTTCCACTGAAGCTTTCTTT. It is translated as CASSAGQGFSTEAFF.

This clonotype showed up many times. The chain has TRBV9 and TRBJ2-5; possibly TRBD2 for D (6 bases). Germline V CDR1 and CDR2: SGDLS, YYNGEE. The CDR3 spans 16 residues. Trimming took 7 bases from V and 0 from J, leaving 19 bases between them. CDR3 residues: CASSAHLRDYQETQYF. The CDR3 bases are TGTGCCAGCTCTGCCCACCTCCGGGACTACCAAGAGACCCAGTACTTC.

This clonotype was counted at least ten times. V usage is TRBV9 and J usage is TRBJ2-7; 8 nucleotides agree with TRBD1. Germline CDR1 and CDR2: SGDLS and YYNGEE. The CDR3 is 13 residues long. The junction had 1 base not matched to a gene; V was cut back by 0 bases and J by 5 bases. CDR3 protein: CASSVAGGHEQYF. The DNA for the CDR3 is TGTGCCAGCAGCGTAGCAGGGGGCCACGAGCAGTACTTC.

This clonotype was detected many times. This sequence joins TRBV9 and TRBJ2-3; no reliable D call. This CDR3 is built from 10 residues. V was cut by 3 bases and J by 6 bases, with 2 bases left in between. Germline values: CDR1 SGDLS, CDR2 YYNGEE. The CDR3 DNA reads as TGTGCCAGCAGCGCCGATACGCAGTATTTT. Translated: CASSADTQYF.

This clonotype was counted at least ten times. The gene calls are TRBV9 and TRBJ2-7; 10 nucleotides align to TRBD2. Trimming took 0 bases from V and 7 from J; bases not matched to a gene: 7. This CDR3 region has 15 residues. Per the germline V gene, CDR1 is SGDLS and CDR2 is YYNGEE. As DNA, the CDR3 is TGTGCCAGCAGCGTAGAGGCTAGCGGGAGCGGAGAGCAGTACTTC. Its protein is CASSVEASGSGEQYF.

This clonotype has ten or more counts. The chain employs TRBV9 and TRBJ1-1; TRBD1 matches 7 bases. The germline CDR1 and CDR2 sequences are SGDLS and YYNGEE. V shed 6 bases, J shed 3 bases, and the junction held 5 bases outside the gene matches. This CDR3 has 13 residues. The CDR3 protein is CASKHQGDTEAFF. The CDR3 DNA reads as TGTGCCAGCAAACACCAGGGGGACACTGAAGCTTTCTTT.

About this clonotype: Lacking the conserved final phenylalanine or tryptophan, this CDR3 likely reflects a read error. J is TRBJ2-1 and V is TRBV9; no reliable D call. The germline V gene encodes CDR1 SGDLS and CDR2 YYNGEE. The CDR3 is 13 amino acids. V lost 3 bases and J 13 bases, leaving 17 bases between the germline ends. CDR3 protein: CASSARHDSSQFI. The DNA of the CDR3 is TGTGCCAGCAGCGCCCGACACGACTCCTCTCAGTTCATC.

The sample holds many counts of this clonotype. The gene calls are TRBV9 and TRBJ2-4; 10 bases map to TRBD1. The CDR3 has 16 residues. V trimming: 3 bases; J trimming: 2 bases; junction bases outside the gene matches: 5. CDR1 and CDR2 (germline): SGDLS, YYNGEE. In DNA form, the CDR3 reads TGTGCCAGCAGCGCAGGGGGACAGGGGTCCAAAAACATTCAGTACTTC. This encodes CASSAGGQGSKNIQYF.

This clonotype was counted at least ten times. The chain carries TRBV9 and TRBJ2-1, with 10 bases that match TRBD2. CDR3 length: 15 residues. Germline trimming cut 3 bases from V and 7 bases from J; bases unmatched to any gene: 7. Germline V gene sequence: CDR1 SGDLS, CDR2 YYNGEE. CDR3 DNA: TGTGCCAGCAGCGGAGCGGGAGGGCCGTGGAATGAGCAGTTCTTC. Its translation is CASSGAGGPWNEQFF.

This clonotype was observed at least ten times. This chain's CDR3 is CASSVGRQGGNEQFF. For the CDR3, the DNA is TGTGCCAGCAGCGTAGGAAGACAGGGAGGAAATGAGCAGTTCTTC. The V call is TRBV9, the J call TRBJ2-1, with D perhaps TRBD1 (7 bases). The CDR3 length is 15 residues. V lost 0 bases, J lost 7 bases, and 14 bases lay in between. From germline, CDR1 is SGDLS and CDR2 YYNGEE. The full variable domain, its missing parts supplied by reference TRBV9 and TRBJ2-1, is DSGVTQTPKHLITATGQRVTLRCSPRSGDLSVYWYQQSLDQGLQFLIQYYNGEERAKGNILERFSAQQFPDLHSELNLSSLELGDSALYFCASSVGRQGGNEQFFGPGTRLTVL.

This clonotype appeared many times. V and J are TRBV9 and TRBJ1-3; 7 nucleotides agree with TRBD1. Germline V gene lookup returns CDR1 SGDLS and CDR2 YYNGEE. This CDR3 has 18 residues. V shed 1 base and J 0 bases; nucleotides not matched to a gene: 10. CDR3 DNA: TGTGCCAGCAGCGTATCCAGGTGGGACAGAGACTCTGGAAACACCATATATTTT. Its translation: CASSVSRWDRDSGNTIYF.

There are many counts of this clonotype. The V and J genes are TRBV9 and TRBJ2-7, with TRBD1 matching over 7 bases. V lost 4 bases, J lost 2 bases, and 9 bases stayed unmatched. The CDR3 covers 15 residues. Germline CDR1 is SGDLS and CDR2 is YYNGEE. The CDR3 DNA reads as TGTGCCAGCAGCCCGCAGACAGGGTCCCCCTACGAGCAGTACTTC. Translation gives CASSPQTGSPYEQYF.

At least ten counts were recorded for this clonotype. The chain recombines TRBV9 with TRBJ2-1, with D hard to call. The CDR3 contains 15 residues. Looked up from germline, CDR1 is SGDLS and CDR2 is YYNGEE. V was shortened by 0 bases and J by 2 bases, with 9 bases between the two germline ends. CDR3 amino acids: CASSVGVGTYNEQFF. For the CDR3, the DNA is TGTGCCAGCAGCGTAGGTGTGGGGACCTACAATGAGCAGTTCTTC.

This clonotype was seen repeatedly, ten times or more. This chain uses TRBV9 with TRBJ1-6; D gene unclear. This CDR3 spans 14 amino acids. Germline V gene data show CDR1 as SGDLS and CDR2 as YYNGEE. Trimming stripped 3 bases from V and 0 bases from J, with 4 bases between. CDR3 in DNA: TGTGCCAGCAGCGACGGCTCCTATAATTCACCCCTCCACTTT. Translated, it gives CASSDGSYNSPLHF. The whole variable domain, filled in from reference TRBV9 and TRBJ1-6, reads DSGVTQTPKHLITATGQRVTLRCSPRSGDLSVYWYQQSLDQGLQFLIQYYNGEERAKGNILERFSAQQFPDLHSELNLSSLELGDSALYFCASSDGSYNSPLHFGNGTRLTVT.

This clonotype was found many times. The CDR3: CASSRRTDLQETQYF. The CDR3 DNA sequence: TGTGCCAGCAGCAGGAGGACAGACCTCCAAGAGACCCAGTACTTC. The chain is built from TRBV9 and TRBJ2-5; possibly TRBD1 for D (6 bases). The germline V gene has CDR1 SGDLS and CDR2 YYNGEE. The CDR3 runs 15 residues. V was pared by 4 bases and J by 1 base, with 14 bases between.

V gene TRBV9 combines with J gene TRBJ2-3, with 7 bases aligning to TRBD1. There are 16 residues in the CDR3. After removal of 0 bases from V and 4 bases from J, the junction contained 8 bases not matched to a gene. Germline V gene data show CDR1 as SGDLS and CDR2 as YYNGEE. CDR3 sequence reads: CASSVAVGDSPDTQYF. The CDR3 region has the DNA TGTGCCAGCAGCGTAGCCGTGGGGGACAGCCCAGATACGCAGTATTTT.